This TCR beta chain was observed in a study of graft-versus-host responses after intestinal transplantation. Study as a whole: The transplants performed in recipients were multivisceral, liver-intestinal, or isolated intestinal. Each patient got anti-thymocyte globulin induction, then tacrolimus and steroids for around three years.

Responders (approximately 200,000, CFSE-labeled) met approximately 200,000 stimulators that were irradiated and violet-dye-labeled. The study's findings and limits: Detection of GvH clones occurred in recipient marrow, and some had their first appearance in ileum or blood. Within allografts, high graft-versus-host to host-versus-graft clonal ratios were seen among patients with graft-donor T cell macrochimerism.

The table came from immunoSEQ multiplex PCR; TCRdb's copy has only in-frame clones and leaves some out. The table has 7,400 or so clones, roughly a third seen once; the top ten hold around 3.9%. This clonotype was obtained from a human patient who was an organ donor for intestinal transplantation. Specimen: alloreactive CD8+ T cells from a mixed lymphocyte reaction culture, collected before transplantation. The subset is: CFSE-low proliferating T cells sorted from roughly six-day pre-transplant mixed lymphocyte reaction (GvH or HvG direction).

CDR3 nucleotides: TGTGCCAGCAGTGAATGGAGTGGACAGGGGAGGGGAGATACGCAGTATTTT. Residues: CASSEWSGQGRGDTQYF. J is TRBJ2-3 and V is TRBV25-1; 9 bases are shared with TRBD1. The CDR3 consists of 17 residues. The V gene's germline CDR1 is MGHDK and CDR2 SYGVNS. V was clipped by 1 base and J by 5 bases; unmatched bases: 10.